These 9 T cell receptor beta chains came from one sample sequenced in a study of vaccination and CD4 T cells after COVID-19. No antigen is known for these receptors. With the Oncomine TCR Beta short-read assay, DNA from cultured CD4+ T cells was sequenced. From cultured CD4+ T cells, genomic DNA was extracted. TCRdb used MiXCR to reprocess the PCR reads, holding one entry per CDR3 protein. This table holds 9,000 to 10,000 distinct CDR3 sequences, about 28% found once. Treatment reported: 10-day PBMC culture with coronavirus spike peptide pools or control peptides (ViraFEST assay). During the years 2011-2018, before the COVID-19 pandemic, the unexposed donor's CD4+ T cells were collected. The sample taken for sequencing was CD4+ T cells from blood, cultured in vitro. The source is a human donor in good health.

CDR3 in amino acids: CASRGRGRARGDTEAFF. The CDR3 region has the DNA TGTGCCAGCAGGGGCAGAGGAAGGGCCCGCGGGGACACTGAAGCTTTCTTT. This chain uses TRBV2 with TRBJ1-1, with unresolved D. The germline V gene encodes CDR1 SNHLY and CDR2 FYNNEI. The CDR3 has 17 amino acids. With 6 bases removed from V and 3 bases from J, the gap between germline ends came to 23 bases.

This clonotype was observed a few times. The rearrangement joins TRBV6-2 or TRBV6-3 to TRBJ2-7; 8 bases line up with TRBD2. V was pared by 2 bases and J by 6 bases, with 15 bases of the junction left unmatched. The germline CDR1 and CDR2 sequences are MNHEY and SVGEGT. The CDR3 totals 17 residues. CDR3 bases: TGTGCCAGCAGTTACCCCATAGCCGGGAGGGGTTCGACCGAGCAGTACTTC. It is translated as CASSYPIAGRGSTEQYF.

The chain joins TRBV6-2 or TRBV6-3 to TRBJ2-3, with D perhaps TRBD1 (6 bases). With 6 bases removed from V and 4 bases from J, the gap between germline ends came to 17 bases. The CDR3 contains 15 residues. CDR1 MNHEY and CDR2 SVGEGT come from the germline V gene. As DNA, the CDR3 is TGTGCCAGCAGCCCCCGGGACACCGAATCAGATACGCAGTATTTT. As protein: CASSPRDTESDTQYF.

The chain recombines TRBV5-6 with TRBJ2-5; D remains unclear. The germline V and J ends were trimmed by 1 base and 2 bases, with 3 bases remaining between them. The CDR3 runs 12 residues. Germline CDR1 SGHDT, CDR2 YYEEEE. The CDR3 DNA reads TGTGCCAGCAGCTTGAATCAAGAGACCCAGTACTTC. This encodes CASSLNQETQYF.

The V call is TRBV4-1, the J call TRBJ1-2; 9 bases are shared with TRBD1. CDR1 MGHRA and CDR2 YSYEKL come from the germline V gene. The CDR3 loop spans 15 amino acids. V lost 3 bases, J lost 8 bases, and 10 bases stayed unmatched. CDR3 bases: TGCGCCAGCAGCCAGGCCTCGGGACAGGGAAGAGGCTACACCTTC. Amino acid sequence: CASSQASGQGRGYTF.

This clonotype was picked up a small number of times. The chain links TRBV19 to TRBJ2-1, with 9 bases identical to TRBD2. Unmatched junction bases numbered 9, after V lost 8 bases and J lost 7 bases. From germline, CDR1 is LNHDA and CDR2 SQIVND (reference sequence). The CDR3 consists of 14 residues. The CDR3 is CASGSAGGLNEQFF. The CDR3 DNA is TGTGCCAGTGGTAGTGCGGGAGGGTTAAATGAGCAGTTCTTC. Complete variable domain (other parts from reference TRBV19 and TRBJ2-1): DGGITQSPKYLFRKEGQNVTLSCEQNLNHDAMYWYRQDPGQGLRLIYYSQIVNDFQKGDIAEGYSVSREKKESFPLTVTSAQKNPTAFYLCASGSAGGLNEQFFGPGTRLTVL.

The chain is built from TRBV29-1 and TRBJ1-2, with 7 bases fitting TRBD1. Germline V gene sequence: CDR1 SQVTM, CDR2 ANQGSEA. The CDR3 runs 12 residues. After removal of 7 bases from V and 6 bases from J, the junction contained 8 bases not matched to a gene. For the CDR3, the DNA is TGCAGCGCCGAGGCAGGGGGGCATGGCTACACCTTC. This sequence encodes CSAEAGGHGYTF.

The chain carries TRBV11-1 and TRBJ2-2, with a possible D match to TRBD2 (6 bases). The germline V gene encodes CDR1 SGHAT and CDR2 FQDESV (reference sequence). The V gene lost 5 bases and the J gene lost 1 base, with 11 bases spanning the gap. There are 15 residues in the CDR3. CDR3 nucleotide sequence: TGTGCCAGCAGCCCATCGCGGGAGAACACCGGGGAGCTGTTTTTT. This codes for CASSPSRENTGELFF.

The chain couples TRBV2 to TRBJ2-3; 11 nucleotides match TRBD2. V gave up 6 bases and J gave up 0 bases; unmatched junction bases: 5. CDR1 and CDR2 (germline): SNHLY, FYNNEI. This CDR3 comprises 16 residues. CDR3 sequence (DNA): TGTGCCAGCAGGCCGGGACTAGCGGCCAGCACAGATACGCAGTATTTT. Translated: CASRPGLAASTDTQYF.